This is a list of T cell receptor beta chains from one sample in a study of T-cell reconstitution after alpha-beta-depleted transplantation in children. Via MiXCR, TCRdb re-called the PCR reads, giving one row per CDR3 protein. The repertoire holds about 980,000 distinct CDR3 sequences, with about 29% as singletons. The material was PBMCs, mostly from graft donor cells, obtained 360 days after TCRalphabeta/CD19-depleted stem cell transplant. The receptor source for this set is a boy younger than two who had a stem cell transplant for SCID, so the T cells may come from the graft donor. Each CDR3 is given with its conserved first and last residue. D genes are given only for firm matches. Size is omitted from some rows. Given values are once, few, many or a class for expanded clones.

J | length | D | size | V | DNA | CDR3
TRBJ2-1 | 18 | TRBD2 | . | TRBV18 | TGTGCCAGCTCACGCGGACTAGCGGGGGACACCCTTAGGAATGAGCAGTTCTTC | CASSRGLAGDTLRNEQFF
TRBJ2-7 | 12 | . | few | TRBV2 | TGTGCCAGCACGACTACTGCCTACGAGCAGTACTTC | CASTTTAYEQYF
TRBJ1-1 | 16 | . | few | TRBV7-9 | TGTGCCAGCAGCTTAGAGGTATGGAGTCTGAACACTGAAGCTTTCTTT | CASSLEVWSLNTEAFF
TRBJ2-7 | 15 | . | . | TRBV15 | TGTGCCACCAGCAGAGGGGGGAAGGAGACCTACGAGCAGTACTTC | CATSRGGKETYEQYF
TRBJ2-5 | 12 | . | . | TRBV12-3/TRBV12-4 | TGTGCCAGCACCTTGTTTGGCGAGACCCAGTACTTC | CASTLFGETQYF
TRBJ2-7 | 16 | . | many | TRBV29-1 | TGCAGCGTTGCAGCCCACAGAGGGGCCAACCTTTGGGAGCAGTACTTC | CSVAAHRGANLWEQYF
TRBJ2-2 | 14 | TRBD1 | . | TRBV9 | TGTGCCAGCAGCCCCCTCCAGGGGGCCGGGGAGCTGTTTTTT | CASSPLQGAGELFF
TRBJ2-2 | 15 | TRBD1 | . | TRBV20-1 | TGCAGTGCTCGAACAGGGGGCGAGGACACCGGGGAGCTGTTTTTT | CSARTGGEDTGELFF
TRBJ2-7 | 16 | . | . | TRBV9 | TGTGCCAGCAGCCGAATGTCCTCGACAGCTTTCCACGAGCAGTACTTC | CASSRMSSTAFHEQYF
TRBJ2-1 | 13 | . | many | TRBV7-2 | TGTGCCAGCAGCTTAAGGGGGGGCGATGAGCAGTTCTTC | CASSLRGGDEQFF
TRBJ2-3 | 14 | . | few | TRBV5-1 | TGCGCCAGCAGCGAAACAGCTTACACAGATACGCAGTATTTT | CASSETAYTDTQYF